This record concerns one T cell receptor (beta chain) sequence. Its antigen is currently unknown. Using RNA transcripts as the source, TCR beta CDR3 regions were amplified. The TCR CDR3 first-round RT-PCR relied on the HTBI primer set. TCRdb passed the multiplex PCR reads through MiXCR, listing each CDR3 protein once. The sample has roughly 700,000 distinct CDR3 sequences, roughly a sixth seen once. This entry comes from a study of T cells in Graves' hyperthyroidism and ophthalmopathy. Study results and caveats: Ophthalmopathy, as predicted by the model, came a median about seven months after the prediction.

This CDR3 contains 16 residues. J was trimmed by 4 bases and V by 5 bases; bases with no gene match: 12. Germline loops: CDR1 PRHDT, CDR2 FYEKMQ (reference sequence). Graves' hyperthyroidism qualified as stable when ophthalmopathy did not progress within 18 months. Exclusions: uncontrolled infection, other autoimmune disease, pregnancy, lactation. Diagnoses were made from clinical symptoms, serum measures (thyroxine and TRAb), thyroid ultrasound and orbital computed tomography. This clonotype was obtained from a man aged 45-60 years with Graves' hyperthyroidism. The sequenced material came from blood. The rearrangement joins TRBV13 to TRBJ2-3, with 7 bases matching TRBD2. In nucleotides, the CDR3 is TGTGCCAGCAGCACCCGGGACTACGAGGATGCAGATACGCAGTATTTT. Protein: CASSTRDYEDADTQYF.